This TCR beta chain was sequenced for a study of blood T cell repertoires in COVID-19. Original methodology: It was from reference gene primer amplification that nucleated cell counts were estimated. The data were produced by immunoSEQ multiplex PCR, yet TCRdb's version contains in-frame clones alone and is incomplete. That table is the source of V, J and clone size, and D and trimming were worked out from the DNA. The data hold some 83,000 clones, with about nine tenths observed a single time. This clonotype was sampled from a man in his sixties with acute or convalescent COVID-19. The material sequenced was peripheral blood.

CDR3 amino acids: CASSSPGTANTEAFF. As DNA, the CDR3 is TGCGCCAGCAGCTCACCCGGGACAGCGAACACTGAAGCTTTCTTT. The chain recombines TRBV4-1 with TRBJ1-1, with TRBD1 matching over 7 bases. CDR1 is MGHRA and CDR2 is YSYEKL in the germline V gene. The CDR3 consists of 15 residues. V lost 5 bases, J lost 1 base, and 7 bases stayed unmatched.